This entry lists 23 T cell receptor beta chains sequenced from one sample in a study of blood T cell repertoires in COVID-19 (dated by TCRdb to about 2020). Libraries were built with the immunoSEQ multiplex PCR assay. The table comes from immuneACCESS by way of TCRdb, which keeps in-frame sequences with V and J called. Part of the clones is missing from these tables; in studies checked, under half for an unresolved V gene and the rest for unknown reasons. This sample is represented by about 210,000 clones; about 87% of them were singletons. Of the sample, around 1.6% falls within the top ten clones. Input material: peripheral blood. The receptors were sampled from an older man with acute or convalescent COVID-19.

This chain joins TRBV20-1 and TRBJ2-5; D call uncertain. The ends were cut back, 5 bases at V and 2 bases at J, with 6 bases in the middle. Germline CDR1 DFQATT, CDR2 SNEGSKA (reference sequence). This CDR3 has 11 residues. The CDR3, as DNA: TGCAGTGCTCATCTACAAGAGACCCAGTACTTC. Encoded protein: CSAHLQETQYF.

This clone was observed once. The rearrangement links TRBV12-3 or TRBV12-4 to TRBJ1-6; no clear D gene. The CDR3 totals 13 residues. V lost 3 bases and J 7 bases, leaving 7 bases between the germline ends. In DNA, the CDR3 is TGTGCCAGCAGTTTGCGATTCAATTCACCCCTCCACTTT. Its protein is CASSLRFNSPLHF.

The chain joins TRBV7-2 to TRBJ2-2, with 9 bases fitting TRBD2. Germline CDR1 is SGHTA and CDR2 is FQGNSA. The CDR3 length is 14 residues. V was clipped by 6 bases and J by 4 bases; unmatched bases: 3. The CDR3 nucleotides read TGTGCCAGCAGGGAGACTAGCGGCACCGGGGAGCTGTTTTTT. Its protein product is CASRETSGTGELFF. Drawing the rest from reference TRBV7-2 and TRBJ2-2, the complete variable domain is GAGVSQSPSNKVTEKGKDVELRCDPISGHTALYWYRQSLGQGLEFLIYFQGNSAPDKSGLPSDRFSAERTGGSVSTLTIQRTQQEDSAVYLCASRETSGTGELFFGEGSRLTVL.

The genes are TRBV5-8 and TRBJ2-4, with unresolved D. V was cut by 0 bases and J by 3 bases, with 10 bases left in between. The germline CDR1 and CDR2 sequences are SGHTS and YDEGEE. The CDR3 length is 15 residues. The CDR3 is CASSLVAGSKNIQYF. The CDR3 DNA is TGTGCCAGCAGCTTGGTTGCAGGCAGCAAAAACATTCAGTACTTC.

This clone has a handful of counts. The gene calls are TRBV6-5 and TRBJ2-3, with 8 bases identical to TRBD2. There are 14 residues in the CDR3. The V and J ends lost 8 bases and 4 bases, in that order; junction bases with no gene match: 8. Germline assignment: CDR1 MNHEY and CDR2 SVGAGI. Written as DNA, the CDR3 is TGTGCCAGCGGGACGGGAGGGGATGCAGATACGCAGTATTTT. The encoded protein is CASGTGGDADTQYF.

This clone showed up just a few times. The chain has TRBV5-1 and TRBJ1-2, with 9 bases aligning to TRBD1. Germline V gene data show CDR1 as SGHRS and CDR2 as YFSETQ. The CDR3 totals 14 residues. Trimming at V came to 3 bases and at J to 5 bases, leaving 5 bases not matched to a gene. The CDR3 region is CASSSGQGVYGYTF. The CDR3 DNA follows: TGCGCCAGCAGCTCGGGACAGGGAGTATATGGCTACACCTTC.

This chain's CDR3 is CASSSWTGGTDTQYF. CDR3 nucleotide sequence: TGTGCCAGCAGTTCCTGGACAGGGGGCACAGATACGCAGTATTTT. The gene calls are TRBV27 and TRBJ2-3; 9 positions match TRBD1. Germline V lookup: CDR1 MNHEY, CDR2 SMNVEV (reference sequence). CDR3 length: 15 amino acids. Trimming took 4 bases from V and 1 from J; bases not matched to a gene: 3.

The chain carries TRBV27 and TRBJ2-1; 12 positions match TRBD2. Trimming cost V 5 bases and J 2 bases; bases outside gene matches: 16. Germline V lookup: CDR1 MNHEY, CDR2 SMNVEV (reference sequence). This CDR3 region has 20 residues. The CDR3 sequence is CASSLKPFRLAGVPYNEQFF. Here the CDR3 DNA reads TGTGCCAGCAGTCTTAAACCTTTTAGACTAGCGGGAGTTCCCTACAATGAGCAGTTCTTC.

A note on this clone: This CDR3 is also generated by other DNA sequences in the sample. CDR3 in amino acids: CASSLTSGSYNEQFF. As DNA, the CDR3 is TGCGCCAGCAGCTTGACTAGCGGGAGCTACAATGAGCAGTTCTTC. J is TRBJ2-1 and V is TRBV5-1; 11 nucleotides agree with TRBD2. Losses at the gene ends were 1 base for V and 3 bases for J; bases not matched to a gene: 0. The CDR3 totals 15 residues. Germline V CDR1 and CDR2: SGHRS, YFSETQ. The full variable domain, completed using reference TRBV5-1 and TRBJ2-1, is KAGVTQTPRYLIKTRGQQVTLSCSPISGHRSVSWYQQTPGQGLQFLFEYFSETQRNKGNFPGRFSGRQFSNSRSEMNVSTLELGDSALYLCASSLTSGSYNEQFFGPGTRLTVL.

V usage is TRBV29-1 and J usage is TRBJ2-7; possibly TRBD1 for D (5 bases). The CDR3 covers 10 residues. Germline CDR1 SQVTM, CDR2 ANQGSEA. The germline V and J ends were trimmed by 3 bases and 6 bases, with 6 bases remaining between them. Here the CDR3 reads CSVDTGEQYF. The CDR3 DNA is TGCAGCGTTGACACAGGCGAGCAGTACTTC.

J is TRBJ2-3 and V is TRBV19; 14 nucleotides match TRBD2. V lost 4 bases to trimming and J lost 0 bases; unmatched junction nucleotides: 12. Looked up from germline, CDR1 is LNHDA and CDR2 is SQIVND (reference sequence). The CDR3 extends over 20 amino acids. The CDR3 sequence is CASSKATSGRAGASTDTQYF. The CDR3, as DNA: TGTGCCAGTAGTAAGGCGACTAGCGGGAGGGCCGGAGCTAGCACAGATACGCAGTATTTT.

The table lists this clone with a count of one. The V and J genes are TRBV30 and TRBJ2-1; TRBD1 agrees at 7 bases. CDR1 GTSNPN and CDR2 SVGIG come from the germline V gene (reference sequence). Trimming cost V 3 bases and J 7 bases; bases outside gene matches: 3. The CDR3 consists of 12 residues. The CDR3 DNA sequence: TGTGCCTGGAGCAGACAGGGAAATGAGCAGTTCTTC. Translating gives CAWSRQGNEQFF.

The V and J genes are TRBV5-1 and TRBJ2-1; D is perhaps TRBD2 (5 bases). V lost 8 bases, J lost 4 bases, and 16 bases lay in between. The CDR3 is made up of 14 amino acids. Germline lookup yields CDR1 SGHRS and CDR2 YFSETQ. The CDR3 reads CASTRSGYYNEQFF. The CDR3 bases are TGCGCCAGTACACGGAGCGGATATTACAATGAGCAGTTCTTC. The full variable domain, in which reference TRBV5-1 and TRBJ2-1 provide the parts outside the CDR3, is KAGVTQTPRYLIKTRGQQVTLSCSPISGHRSVSWYQQTPGQGLQFLFEYFSETQRNKGNFPGRFSGRQFSNSRSEMNVSTLELGDSALYLCASTRSGYYNEQFFGPGTRLTVL.

The chain combines TRBV18 with TRBJ1-1; a possible D gene is TRBD1 (5 bases). In germline, CDR1 is KGHSH, CDR2 LQKENI. V was clipped by 2 bases and J by 9 bases, with 10 bases between them. The CDR3 is 12 amino acids. CDR3 sequence: CASSPDSLQAFF. The CDR3 coding sequence is TGTGCCAGCTCACCAGACAGCCTACAAGCTTTCTTT. Full variable domain (missing parts from reference TRBV18 and TRBJ1-1): NAGVMQNPRHLVRRRGQEARLRCSPMKGHSHVYWYRQLPEEGLKFMVYLQKENIIDESGMPKERFSAEFPKEGPSILRIQQVVRGDSAAYFCASSPDSLQAFFGQGTRLTVV.

This clone was counted a single time. This chain joins TRBV7-6 and TRBJ2-7; TRBD2 aligns across 8 bases. This CDR3 is built from 18 residues. Trimming took 1 base from V and 1 from J; bases not matched to a gene: 12. CDR1 is SGHVS and CDR2 is FNYEAQ in the germline V gene. DNA for the CDR3: TGTGCCAGCAGCTTAGGAGCCACGGGGGCGGGAGGATCCTACGAGCAGTACTTC. Residues: CASSLGATGAGGSYEQYF.

This chain uses TRBV27 with TRBJ2-1; D gene unclear. Germline loops: CDR1 MNHEY, CDR2 SMNVEV (reference sequence). This CDR3 has 14 amino acids. V lost 5 bases, J lost 5 bases, and 13 bases lay in between. The CDR3 sequence: CASSKRLVDNEQFF. The CDR3 nucleotides read TGTGCCAGCAGTAAAAGGCTAGTCGACAATGAGCAGTTCTTC.

The gene calls are TRBV7-9 and TRBJ1-6, with 7 bases fitting TRBD1. The ends lost 3 bases at V and 7 bases at J; junction bases unmatched: 3. The CDR3 sequence is 14 residues long. The germline V gene encodes CDR1 SEHNR and CDR2 FQNEAQ (reference sequence). The CDR3 protein is CASSLTGNNSPLHF. For the CDR3, the DNA is TGTGCCAGCAGCTTGACAGGGAACAATTCACCCCTCCACTTT.

The chain uses TRBV9 and TRBJ2-1, with 8 bases that match TRBD1. There are 15 residues in the CDR3. V gave up 0 bases and J gave up 3 bases; unmatched junction bases: 2. CDR1 SGDLS and CDR2 YYNGEE come from the germline V gene. The CDR3, as DNA: TGTGCCAGCAGCGTAGCAGGGACAGGCTACAATGAGCAGTTCTTC. Its protein is CASSVAGTGYNEQFF.

The chain uses TRBV4-2 and TRBJ1-2; D perhaps matches TRBD1 (6 bases). This CDR3 has 14 amino acids. Per germline, CDR1 LGHNA and CDR2 YNFKEQ. Trimming pared 3 bases from V and 4 bases from J, leaving 12 bases between. The CDR3 loop reads CASSHQGTLYGYTF. CDR3 coding DNA: TGTGCCAGCAGCCATCAGGGGACCCTCTATGGCTACACCTTC.

The gene calls are TRBV7-2 and TRBJ2-7, with 7 bases that match TRBD2. Germline loops: CDR1 SGHTA, CDR2 FQGNSA. The CDR3 is made up of 15 amino acids. Trimming took 5 bases from V and 4 from J; bases not matched to a gene: 11. The CDR3 DNA reads as TGTGCCAGCAGCACGGGCCCCGGGGAGGGATACGAGCAGTACTTC. It yields the protein CASSTGPGEGYEQYF.

This chain links TRBV18 with TRBJ2-2, with TRBD1 matching 11 bases. The J segment lost 6 bases and the V segment lost 5 bases, leaving 5 bases of the junction unmatched. The CDR3 spans 15 residues. Germline CDR1 is KGHSH and CDR2 is LQKENI. CDR3 residues: CASSSPGQGAGELFF. CDR3 coding DNA: TGTGCCAGCTCAAGCCCGGGACAGGGGGCCGGGGAGCTGTTTTTT.

This clone was observed a single time. The chain recombines TRBV4-1 with TRBJ2-6, with D possibly being TRBD2 (6 bases). This CDR3 is built from 16 residues. Germline-derived CDR1 and CDR2 are MGHRA and YSYEKL. V was trimmed by 3 bases and J by 4 bases, leaving 13 bases between them. CDR3 loop: CASSHLGGAGANVLTF. The CDR3 coding sequence is TGCGCCAGCAGCCACCTGGGGGGAGCAGGGGCCAACGTCCTGACTTTC.

This clone was seen only once. The chain recombines TRBV15 with TRBJ1-5; D gene uncertain. Trimming removed 6 bases from V and 0 bases from J, with 15 bases in between. The CDR3 has 16 residues. From germline, CDR1 is LNHNV and CDR2 YYDKDF (reference sequence). CDR3 coding DNA: TGTGCCACCAGTAGGTGGAGGACTTATAGCAATCAGCCCCAGCATTTT. The encoded protein is CATSRWRTYSNQPQHF. Using reference TRBV15 and TRBJ1-5 for the parts outside the CDR3, the full variable domain is DAMVIQNPRYQVTQFGKPVTLSCSQTLNHNVMYWYQQKSSQAPKLLFHYYDKDFNNEADTPDNFQSRRPNTSFCFLDIRSPGLGDTAMYLCATSRWRTYSNQPQHFGDGTRLSIL.